Listed below are T cell receptor beta chains from one sample, sequenced in a study of CD8 T cells in Susac syndrome. One entry per CDR3 protein results from TCRdb running MiXCR on the immunoSEQ multiplex PCR reads. The sample yields over 140,000 distinct CDR3 sequences, 95% seen once. Sequenced sample: CD4+ T cells from PBMCs. The receptors here all came from a human donor with Susac syndrome. The CDR3 runs from the conserved cysteine through the conserved F or W. A D gene is named only where the DNA matches it firmly. Clone sizes are given selectively: once, few, many, or a class where the clone is expanded.

D,J,length,V,size,CDR3,DNA
-,TRBJ1-1,15,TRBV14,-,CASSSYRDWNTEAFF,TGTGCCAGCAGCTCATACAGGGATTGGAACACTGAAGCTTTCTTT
TRBD2,TRBJ2-1,16,TRBV30,-,CAWSTLAVASYNEQFF,TGTGCCTGGAGCACCCTAGCGGTGGCCTCCTACAATGAGCAGTTCTTC
-,TRBJ2-7,18,TRBV20-1,-,CSARDTTRYSKSSYEQYF,TGCAGTGCTAGAGATACTACACGATACTCAAAGAGCTCCTACGAGCAGTACTTC
-,TRBJ1-1,16,TRBV12-3/TRBV12-4,once,CASSPSRGNVETEAFF,TGTGCCAGCAGCCCTTCGAGGGGGAATGTGGAAACTGAAGCTTTCTTT
TRBD1,TRBJ1-5,14,TRBV30,-,CAWSPGTGSRTQHF,TGTGCCTGGAGTCCCGGGACAGGGAGTAGGACCCAGCATTTT
TRBD2,TRBJ2-1,14,TRBV29-1,-,CSVGIAGDYNEQFF,TGCAGCGTGGGGATAGCGGGGGACTACAATGAGCAGTTCTTC
TRBD1,TRBJ2-7,15,TRBV4-3,once,CASSHRDRGRYEQYF,TGCGCCAGCAGCCACAGGGACAGGGGTCGGTACGAGCAGTACTTC
-,TRBJ2-7,16,TRBV20-1,-,CSASSTLQAYSYEQYF,TGCAGTGCTTCAAGCACCTTACAGGCCTACTCCTACGAGCAGTACTTC
-,TRBJ1-1,13,TRBV3-1,-,CASSQEGITEAFF,TGTGCCAGCAGCCAAGAAGGGATCACTGAAGCTTTCTTT
-,TRBJ1-4,13,TRBV30,-,CAWSESGNEKLFF,TGTGCCTGGAGTGAGTCCGGCAATGAAAAACTGTTTTTT
TRBD2,TRBJ2-1,15,TRBV3-1,-,CASSPWTSGGNEQFF,TGTGCCAGCAGCCCCTGGACTAGCGGGGGGAATGAGCAGTTCTTC
TRBD1,TRBJ1-5,16,TRBV6-6,-,CASSSRTGDSNQPQHF,TGTGCCAGCAGTTCCCGGACAGGGGATAGCAATCAGCCCCAGCATTTT
-,TRBJ2-1,13,TRBV6-5,-,CASSYSGWGEQFF,TGTGCCAGCAGTTACTCGGGTTGGGGTGAGCAGTTCTTC
-,TRBJ2-5,15,TRBV3-1,once,CASSQDGQSHRTQYF,TGTGCCAGCAGCCAAGATGGACAGAGCCACCGGACCCAGTACTTC
-,TRBJ1-2,12,TRBV5-6,-,CASSLGRAGYTF,TGTGCCAGCAGTCTGGGTCGGGCTGGCTACACCTTC
-,TRBJ1-5,14,TRBV30,-,CAWSVMTANQPQHF,TGTGCCTGGAGTGTAATGACAGCCAATCAGCCCCAGCATTTT
-,TRBJ1-3,12,TRBV10-3,-,CAVGTSGNTIYF,TGTGCCGTCGGGACATCTGGAAACACCATATATTTT
TRBD2,TRBJ2-3,14,TRBV7-9,-,CASSPGLVTDTQYF,TGTGCCAGCAGCCCGGGACTAGTGACAGATACGCAGTATTTT
-,TRBJ2-7,12,TRBV18,-,CASSPTLGEQYF,TGTGCCAGCTCACCGACTCTGGGTGAGCAGTACTTC
TRBD2,TRBJ2-7,15,TRBV12-3/TRBV12-4,-,CASSRTSGSRHEQYF,TGTGCCAGCAGTAGGACTAGCGGGAGTCGCCACGAGCAGTACTTC
-,TRBJ2-5,13,TRBV7-7,-,CASSLVGGETQYF,TGTGCTAGCAGCTTAGTAGGAGGGGAGACCCAGTACTTC
-,TRBJ2-5,13,TRBV20-1,-,CSANREPKETQYF,TGCAGTGCCAACCGGGAGCCCAAAGAGACCCAGTACTTC
-,TRBJ2-5,13,TRBV29-1,-,CSGGGSHQETQYF,TGCAGCGGTGGTGGCTCCCACCAAGAGACCCAGTACTTC
-,TRBJ1-1,13,TRBV20-1,-,CSAKTYRDTEAFF,TGCAGTGCTAAGACCTACAGGGACACTGAAGCTTTCTTT
-,TRBJ2-7,14,TRBV30,-,CACSLVGEPYEQYF,TGTGCCTGCTCCCTTGTCGGGGAGCCTTACGAGCAGTACTTC
-,TRBJ1-2,12,TRBV30,-,CAWSKGTYGYTF,TGTGCCTGGAGTAAGGGGACATATGGCTACACCTTC
-,TRBJ2-3,11,TRBV11-2,-,CASSPTDTQYF,TGTGCCAGCAGCCCCACAGATACGCAGTATTTT
-,TRBJ2-1,15,TRBV6-1,few,CASSEGGQSYNEQFF,TGTGCCAGCAGTGAAGGGGGGCAGAGCTACAATGAGCAGTTCTTC
-,TRBJ2-5,13,TRBV5-1,-,CASSPQTEETQYF,TGCGCCAGCAGCCCGCAAACGGAGGAGACCCAGTACTTC
TRBD1,TRBJ1-1,18,TRBV7-2,-,CASSSRGGTGNRGTEAFF,TGTGCCAGCAGCTCCCGAGGGGGGACAGGGAATCGGGGCACTGAAGCTTTCTTT
TRBD1,TRBJ2-1,15,TRBV20-1,-,CSARDQGAALDEQFF,TGCAGTGCTAGAGACCAGGGGGCGGCCCTCGATGAGCAGTTCTTC
-,TRBJ2-7,14,TRBV9,-,CASSATGHSYEQYF,TGTGCCAGCAGCGCGACGGGACACTCCTACGAGCAGTACTTC
-,TRBJ1-2,16,TRBV5-6,-,CASKDGAGSANYGYTF,TGTGCCAGCAAAGACGGGGCCGGGTCTGCTAACTATGGCTACACCTTC
TRBD1,TRBJ2-1,14,TRBV5-4,once,CASSRDRVINEQFF,TGTGCCAGCAGCCGGGACAGGGTCATCAATGAGCAGTTCTTC
-,TRBJ1-5,17,TRBV12-3/TRBV12-4,-,CASSPGTSPYSNQPQHF,TGTGCCAGCAGTCCGGGAACTTCACCGTATAGCAATCAGCCCCAGCATTTT
-,TRBJ2-4,15,TRBV11-2,-,CASSSRGGAKNIQYF,TGTGCCAGCAGCTCCAGGGGCGGAGCCAAAAACATTCAGTACTTC
-,TRBJ1-2,14,TRBV2,once,CASSQAAGIYGYTF,TGTGCCAGCAGCCAAGCAGCAGGGATCTATGGCTACACCTTC
-,TRBJ1-5,15,TRBV12-3/TRBV12-4,-,CASSPEGSINQPQHF,TGTGCCAGCAGTCCCGAAGGTTCCATTAATCAGCCCCAGCATTTT
TRBD1,TRBJ1-5,16,TRBV5-6,-,CASSSGRTGGVQPQHF,TGTGCCAGCAGCTCCGGCCGGACAGGGGGTGTTCAGCCCCAGCATTTT